This TCR beta chain appears in the sequencing data of a study of blood T cell repertoires in COVID-19. Study context: Specimens from acute and convalescent COVID-19 originated in the United States, Italy and Spain. T cells, B-cell-depleted T cells, or PBMCs supplied cDNA or gDNA.

V was clipped by 10 bases and J by 3 bases, with 15 bases between them. Germline CDR1 and CDR2: LNHDA and SQIVND (reference sequence). The CDR3 runs to 13 residues. Generated by immunoSEQ multiplex PCR, the TCRdb table keeps only in-frame clones and is missing some. The data hold 200,000 to 300,000 clones, with 83% observed a single time. The chain combines TRBV19 with TRBJ1-1; D is uncertain. This clonotype was obtained from a human donor in a cohort sampled during active COVID-19. Sequencing input: peripheral blood. The CDR3 loop is CATSRVPYTEAFF. The CDR3 DNA follows: TGTGCCACTTCCCGGGTGCCGTACACTGAAGCTTTCTTT.